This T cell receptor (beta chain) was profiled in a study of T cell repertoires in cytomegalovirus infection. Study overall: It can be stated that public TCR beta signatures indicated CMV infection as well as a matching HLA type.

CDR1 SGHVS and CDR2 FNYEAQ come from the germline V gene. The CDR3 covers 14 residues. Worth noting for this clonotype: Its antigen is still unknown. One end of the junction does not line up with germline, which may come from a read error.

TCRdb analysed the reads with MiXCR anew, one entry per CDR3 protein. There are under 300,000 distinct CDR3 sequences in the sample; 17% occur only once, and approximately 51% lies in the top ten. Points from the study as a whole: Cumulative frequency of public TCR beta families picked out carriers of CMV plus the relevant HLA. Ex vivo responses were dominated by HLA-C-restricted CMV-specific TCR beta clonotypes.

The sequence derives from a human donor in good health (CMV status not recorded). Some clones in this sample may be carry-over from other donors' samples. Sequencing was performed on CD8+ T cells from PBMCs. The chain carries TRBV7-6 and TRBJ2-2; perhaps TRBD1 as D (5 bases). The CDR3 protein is CASSSLDSTGELFF. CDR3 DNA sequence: TGTGCTAGCAGTTCTCTTGACAGTACCGGGGAGCTGTTTTTT.